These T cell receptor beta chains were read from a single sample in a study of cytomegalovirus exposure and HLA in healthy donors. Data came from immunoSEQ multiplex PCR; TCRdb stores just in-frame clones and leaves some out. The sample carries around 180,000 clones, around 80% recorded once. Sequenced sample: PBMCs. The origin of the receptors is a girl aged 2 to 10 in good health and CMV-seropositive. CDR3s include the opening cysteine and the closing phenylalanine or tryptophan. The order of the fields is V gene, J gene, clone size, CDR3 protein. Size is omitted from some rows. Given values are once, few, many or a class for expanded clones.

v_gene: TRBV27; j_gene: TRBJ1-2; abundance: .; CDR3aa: CASSLSRDREGYTF
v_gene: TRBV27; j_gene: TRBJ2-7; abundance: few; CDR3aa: CASSIGTGGYEQYF
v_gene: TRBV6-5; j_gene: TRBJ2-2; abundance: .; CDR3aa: CASSYSGHWNTGELFF
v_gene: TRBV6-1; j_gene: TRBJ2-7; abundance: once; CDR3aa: CASSEARGSYEQYF
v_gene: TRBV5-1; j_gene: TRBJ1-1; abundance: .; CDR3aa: CASSDLQGGVTEAFF
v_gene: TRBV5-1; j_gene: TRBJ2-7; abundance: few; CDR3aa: CASSFTGAHEQYF
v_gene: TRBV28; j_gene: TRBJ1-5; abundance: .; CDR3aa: CASIPDRGRNQPQHF
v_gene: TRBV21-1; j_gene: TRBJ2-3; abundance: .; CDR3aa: CASSGSSADTQYF
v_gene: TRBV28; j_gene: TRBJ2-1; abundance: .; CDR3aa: CASSPRDSYNEQFF
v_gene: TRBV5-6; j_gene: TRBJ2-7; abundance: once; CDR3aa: CASSLGSGGHTYEQYF
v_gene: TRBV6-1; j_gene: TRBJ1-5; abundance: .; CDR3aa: CASSTGQGHQPQHF
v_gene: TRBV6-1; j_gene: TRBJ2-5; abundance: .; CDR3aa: CASSEGTPSETQYF